A selection of T cell receptor beta chains follows, all from one sample in a study of OX40 agonist ivuxolimab in advanced cancers. Sequencing used immunoSEQ multiplex PCR; TCRdb keeps in-frame clones, though not all of them. Here the sample spans some 20,000 clones, around 72% being singletons. This specimen consisted of CD4+ or CD8+ T cells sorted from blood, obtained in a trial of the OX40 agonist ivuxolimab. These TCRs come from an adult with an advanced solid tumor such as melanoma, head and neck, liver or kidney cancer. CDR3s include the opening cysteine and the closing phenylalanine or tryptophan. The D gene is left open where the match is weak. Clone size is not always given. Where it is, it says once, few, many or a class for expanded clones.

V gene	clone size	J gene	D gene	CDR3 protein
TRBV7-5	.	TRBJ2-6	.	CASSAPTGSGANVLTF
TRBV14	.	TRBJ2-3	TRBD2	CASSRVAGGPTDTQYF
TRBV6-6	.	TRBJ2-3	.	CASFRGGGYTDTQYF
TRBV6-9	.	TRBJ2-1	TRBD1	CASRGPGTGISQFF
TRBV28	.	TRBJ1-5	TRBD1	CASRRAGTGGISNQPQHF
TRBV10-1	.	TRBJ2-3	TRBD1	CAISHRGRMYTQYF
TRBV27	few	TRBJ2-5	TRBD1	CASRRQGVQETQYF
TRBV6-1	few	TRBJ2-1	TRBD2	CASSDPGGVAGPYNEQFF
TRBV6-1	.	TRBJ1-2	.	CASSERWTDYGYTF
TRBV9	few	TRBJ1-5	.	CASSVGVLGSNQPQHF
TRBV14	.	TRBJ2-3	.	CASSQDSLVGAGTDTQYF
TRBV7-9	few	TRBJ1-2	.	CASSYERDLRGYTF
TRBV9	.	TRBJ2-1	.	CASSANNHAQFF
TRBV5-1	few	TRBJ2-7	TRBD2	CASSFGASGDQSSYEQYF
TRBV6-5	medium-sized	TRBJ2-6	.	CASSYGDGSGANVLTF
TRBV27	.	TRBJ2-2	.	CASSFGASSGELFF
TRBV7-3	.	TRBJ2-7	.	CASSPPSYEQYF
TRBV7-9	.	TRBJ1-2	TRBD1	CASRDRQGDNYGYTF
TRBV6-5	.	TRBJ1-2	.	CASSPGQYGYTF
TRBV7-9	.	TRBJ1-5	.	CASSLDNDPQHF